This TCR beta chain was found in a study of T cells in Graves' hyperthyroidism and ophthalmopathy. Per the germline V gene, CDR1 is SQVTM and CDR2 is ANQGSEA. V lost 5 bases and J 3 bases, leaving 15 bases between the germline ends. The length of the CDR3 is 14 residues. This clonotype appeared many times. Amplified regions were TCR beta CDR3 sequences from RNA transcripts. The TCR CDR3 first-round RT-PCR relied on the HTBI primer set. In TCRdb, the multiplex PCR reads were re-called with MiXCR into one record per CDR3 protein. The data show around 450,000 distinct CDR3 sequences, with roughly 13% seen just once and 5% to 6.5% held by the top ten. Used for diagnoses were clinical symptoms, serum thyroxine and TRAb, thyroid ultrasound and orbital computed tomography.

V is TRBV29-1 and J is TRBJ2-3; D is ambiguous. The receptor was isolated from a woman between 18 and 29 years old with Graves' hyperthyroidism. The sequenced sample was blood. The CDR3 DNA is TGCAGCGTTAGAAGGGAAATAGCAACAGATACGCAGTATTTT. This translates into CSVRREIATDTQYF.